These 20 T cell receptor beta chains originate from one sample sequenced in a study of T cells in Graves' hyperthyroidism and ophthalmopathy. RNA transcripts gave rise to amplified TCR beta CDR3 regions. The HTBI set primed first-round TCR CDR3 RT-PCR. In TCRdb, the multiplex PCR reads were re-called with MiXCR into one record per CDR3 protein. The repertoire holds approximately 740,000 distinct CDR3 sequences, less than 15% seen once, with roughly a tenth in the top ten. Sequences were obtained from blood. The origin of the receptors is a woman aged 18 to 35 with Graves' hyperthyroidism.

This clonotype was picked up many times. The chain links TRBV27 to TRBJ2-5; weak D call: TRBD1 (6 bases). Trimming removed 6 bases from V and 4 bases from J, with 15 bases in between. Germline V lookup: CDR1 MNHEY, CDR2 SMNVEV (reference sequence). The CDR3 sequence is 14 residues long. CDR3 DNA sequence: TGTGCCAGCAGCCCTCCGGGACATCGAGAGACCCAGTACTTC. Its protein is CASSPPGHRETQYF.

This clonotype was seen a few times. The J gene is TRBJ2-2, the V gene TRBV2; 11 nucleotides align to TRBD2. The V segment lost 8 bases and the J segment 0 bases; nucleotides outside the gene matches: 5. There are 16 residues in the CDR3. The germline CDR1 and CDR2 sequences are SNHLY and FYNNEI. CDR3 region: CASGRLAGPNTGELFF. Here the CDR3 DNA reads TGTGCCAGCGGTCGACTAGCGGGGCCGAACACCGGGGAGCTGTTTTTT.

This clonotype was counted ten times or more. The rearrangement joins TRBV7-9 to TRBJ2-1, with a possible D match to TRBD2 (5 bases). This CDR3 is built from 17 residues. Germline V gives CDR1 SEHNR, CDR2 FQNEAQ (reference sequence). V lost 1 base, J lost 4 bases, and 17 bases lay in between. The CDR3 loop is CASSLVGSGERYNEQFF. In nucleotides, the CDR3 is TGTGCCAGCAGCTTAGTAGGGTCTGGGGAGCGTTACAATGAGCAGTTCTTC. The whole variable domain, remainder taken from reference TRBV7-9 and TRBJ2-1, is DTGVSQNPRHKITKRGQNVTFRCDPISEHNRLYWYRQTLGQGPEFLTYFQNEAQLEKSRLLSDRFSAERPKGSFSTLEIQRTEQGDSAMYLCASSLVGSGERYNEQFFGPGTRLTVL.

This chain connects TRBV11-3 to TRBJ1-2; D is undetermined. The germline V gene encodes CDR1 SGHNT and CDR2 YENEEA. This CDR3 comprises 12 residues. The V end lost 8 bases, the J end lost 6 bases, and 13 bases lay between the germline ends. The CDR3 region has the DNA TGTGCCAGCTATTCGGACGCGAATGGCTACACCTTC. Translation gives CASYSDANGYTF.

This clonotype was picked up many times. The V gene is TRBV24-1, the J gene TRBJ1-1; D gene uncertain. The CDR3 is 14 amino acids. Germline V CDR1 and CDR2: KGHDR, SFDVKD. V was trimmed by 3 bases and J by 1 base, leaving 8 bases between them. As DNA, the CDR3 is TGTGCCACCAGTGATGAGGGAGAGAACACTGAAGCTTTCTTT. It translates to CATSDEGENTEAFF.

The rearrangement joins TRBV14 to TRBJ2-3; D is possibly TRBD1 (5 bases). This CDR3 comprises 17 residues. Trimming stripped 4 bases from V and 4 bases from J, with 21 bases between. Germline loops: CDR1 SGHDN, CDR2 FVKESK. The CDR3 bases are TGTGCCAGCAGCCTCCTCGCAGGGCCCTTGTTGGCAGATACGCAGTATTTT. Translating it yields CASSLLAGPLLADTQYF.

This clonotype was counted at least ten times. The genes are TRBV7-9 and TRBJ2-1; D is perhaps TRBD1 or TRBD2 (5 bases each). The CDR3 loop spans 17 amino acids. Trimming left V 4 bases short and J 3 bases short, with 19 bases between. The germline V gene has CDR1 SEHNR and CDR2 FQNEAQ (reference sequence). CDR3 in amino acids: CASSSPPGTASYNEQFF. The CDR3 DNA reads TGTGCCAGCAGCTCACCCCCCGGGACGGCAAGCTACAATGAGCAGTTCTTC.

This clonotype was counted between two and nine times. V and J are TRBV7-8 and TRBJ2-5; TRBD2 agrees at 12 bases. The ends lost 1 base at V and 13 bases at J; junction bases unmatched: 7. Germline values: CDR1 SGHVS, CDR2 FQNEAQ. This CDR3 is built from 14 residues. The CDR3: CASSLVASGRGWYF. The CDR3 nucleotides are TGTGCCAGCAGCTTAGTAGCTAGCGGGAGGGGGTGGTACTTC.

This clonotype was seen many times. The chain links TRBV28 to TRBJ1-2; 7 bases map to TRBD1. With 1 base clipped from V and 4 bases from J, the junction kept 3 bases outside the gene matches. Germline V gene sequence: CDR1 MDHEN, CDR2 SYDVKM. This CDR3 region has 14 residues. In nucleotides, the CDR3 is TGTGCCAGCAGTTTATCATGGACAGGCTATGGCTACACCTTC. Its translation: CASSLSWTGYGYTF.

This clonotype was picked up many times. The gene calls are TRBV24-1 and TRBJ2-3, with 8 bases fitting TRBD2. The germline gives CDR1 KGHDR, CDR2 SFDVKD. V trimming: 7 bases; J trimming: 2 bases; junction bases outside the gene matches: 10. This CDR3 has 16 residues. The CDR3 spells CATSAPAGDATDTQYF. The CDR3 DNA follows: TGTGCCACCAGCGCCCCAGCGGGAGACGCCACAGATACGCAGTATTTT.

The table lists this clonotype with many counts. As DNA, the CDR3 is TGTGCCAGCAGTTTTTCAGCGGGAGCCTCCTGGGAGCAGTACTTC. Its protein is CASSFSAGASWEQYF. The chain has TRBV28 and TRBJ2-7; 8 bases agree with TRBD2. Germline V lookup: CDR1 MDHEN, CDR2 SYDVKM. Trimming took 3 bases from V and 7 from J; bases not matched to a gene: 11. CDR3 size: 15 residues.

The chain combines TRBV6-5 with TRBJ2-1; TRBD2 matches at 7 bases. Germline values: CDR1 MNHEY, CDR2 SVGAGI. There are 16 residues in the CDR3. After removal of 4 bases from V and 8 bases from J, the junction contained 14 bases not matched to a gene. CDR3 nucleotide sequence: TGTGCCAGCAGTTCCCAACCCTCGGGACTATTCGATGAGCAGTTCTTC. It encodes CASSSQPSGLFDEQFF.

The chain combines TRBV20-1 with TRBJ2-1, with a possible D match to TRBD2 (6 bases). The V gene lost 2 bases and the J gene lost 6 bases, with 17 bases spanning the gap. Germline values: CDR1 DFQATT, CDR2 SNEGSKA (reference sequence). This CDR3 comprises 15 residues. For the CDR3, the DNA is TGCAGTGCTAGAAGTGGGGAAACAGCGGGCAATGAGCAGTTCTTC. This codes for CSARSGETAGNEQFF.

This clonotype was counted a few times. V is TRBV10-1 and J is TRBJ2-7; TRBD2 agrees at 11 bases. The germline gives CDR1 WNHNN, CDR2 SYGVQD (reference sequence). J gave up 3 bases and V 5 bases, and 9 bases lay outside the gene matches. There are 16 residues in the CDR3. This CDR3 is CASSRIAGGPYYEQYF. CDR3 DNA: TGCGCCAGCAGTCGCATAGCGGGAGGGCCCTACTACGAGCAGTACTTC.

The gene calls are TRBV28 and TRBJ1-6; D is perhaps TRBD1 (6 bases). Between the trimmed V and J ends, which lost 6 bases and 3 bases, there was a span of 12 bases. CDR1 and CDR2 from the germline V gene are MDHEN and SYDVKM. This CDR3 is built from 15 residues. Here the CDR3 reads CASRLGGLYNSPLHF. In DNA form, the CDR3 reads TGTGCCAGCAGATTAGGGGGACTCTATAATTCACCCCTCCACTTT.

The rearrangement uses TRBV30 and TRBJ2-7, with D perhaps TRBD2 (5 bases). This CDR3 contains 15 residues. Trimming stripped 0 bases from V and 7 bases from J, with 19 bases between. Germline V gene sequence: CDR1 GTSNPN, CDR2 SVGIG (reference sequence). CDR3 protein: CAWSVFGERCREQYF. CDR3 DNA sequence: TGTGCCTGGAGTGTTTTCGGGGAGAGGTGTCGGGAGCAGTACTTC.

This clonotype was seen ten or more times. V and J are TRBV2 and TRBJ2-1; 9 bases are a match to TRBD2. CDR1 and CDR2 (germline): SNHLY, FYNNEI. V dropped 6 bases and J dropped 5; count of bases not matched to a gene: 14. The CDR3 contains 17 residues. The CDR3, as DNA: TGTGCCAGCAGCGGGACTTCCAGAGCGGGAGGTAACAATGAGCAGTTCTTC. Its protein is CASSGTSRAGGNNEQFF.

The rearrangement links TRBV4-1 to TRBJ2-7; unclear D gene. Trimming took off 4 bases at V and 3 bases at J, with 16 bases between the two ends. Germline V gene sequence: CDR1 MGHRA, CDR2 YSYEKL. The CDR3 consists of 15 residues. The CDR3 region has the DNA TGCGCCAGCAGCCCAGGAGTGCAGGTCCTCTACGAGCAGTACTTC. Amino acid sequence: CASSPGVQVLYEQYF.

This clonotype showed up many times. The genes are TRBV2 and TRBJ2-7; no firm D call. With 6 bases removed from V and 3 bases from J, the gap between germline ends came to 12 bases. Germline assignment: CDR1 SNHLY and CDR2 FYNNEI. The CDR3 runs 13 residues. This CDR3 reads CASRTGRIYEQYF. The CDR3 DNA reads TGTGCCAGCAGAACTGGACGGATCTACGAGCAGTACTTC.

The table lists this clonotype with many counts. V and J are TRBV6-2 or TRBV6-3 and TRBJ2-7; the D gene is possibly TRBD1 (6 bases). The CDR3 totals 16 residues. Germline-derived CDR1 and CDR2 are MNHEY and SVGEGT. The V gene lost 0 bases and the J gene lost 2 bases, with 14 bases spanning the gap. The CDR3 reads CASSYSPRTAAYEQYF. Written as DNA, the CDR3 is TGTGCCAGCAGTTACTCCCCTCGGACAGCCGCCTACGAGCAGTACTTC.